These 31 T cell receptor beta chains were all obtained from the same sample, sequenced in a study of molecular identifiers for immune sequencing clone quantification. TCRdb re-called the PCR reads with MiXCR, one entry per CDR3 protein. The data show some 100,000 distinct CDR3 sequences, roughly 34% seen once. The sample taken for sequencing was naive CD8+ T cells from blood, with Jurkat cell RNA spiked in. Subset denoted: FACS-sorted CD8+CD4-CCR7+CD45RA+ naive T cells. These receptor sequences come from a human donor in good health. Some libraries in this study had Jurkat cell RNA spiked in.

This clonotype was recorded only once. The chain is built from TRBV20-1 and TRBJ2-7; D is unresolved. CDR1 and CDR2 from the germline V gene are DFQATT and SNEGSKA (reference sequence). The CDR3 has 14 amino acids. The V end was cut by 6 bases, the J end by 0 bases, with 15 bases between. This CDR3 is CSAHGDDGSYEQYF. The CDR3 coding sequence is TGCAGTGCCCATGGAGACGACGGCTCCTACGAGCAGTACTTC.

This clonotype has at least ten counts. This chain uses TRBV20-1 with TRBJ2-7, with TRBD1 matching 8 bases. Losses at the gene ends were 0 bases for V and 6 bases for J; bases not matched to a gene: 7. Per germline, CDR1 DFQATT and CDR2 SNEGSKA (reference sequence). The CDR3 length is 14 residues. The CDR3 sequence: CSARDHRGWREQYF. Here the CDR3 DNA reads TGCAGTGCTAGAGATCACAGGGGGTGGCGCGAGCAGTACTTC.

This rearrangement joins TRBV20-1 to TRBJ1-5; D call uncertain. The germline gives CDR1 DFQATT, CDR2 SNEGSKA (reference sequence). The CDR3 runs 14 residues. V was shortened by 3 bases and J by 0 bases, with 9 bases between the two germline ends. This chain's CDR3 is CSASWSDSNQPQHF. The CDR3 nucleotides read TGCAGTGCTAGCTGGTCAGATAGCAATCAGCCCCAGCATTTT.

Details on this clonotype: At one end the junction does not follow the germline gene, possibly because of a read error. The chain uses TRBV6-2 or TRBV6-3 and TRBJ2-2; perhaps TRBD2 as D (5 bases). CDR3 length: 17 amino acids. CDR1 MNHEY and CDR2 SVGEGT come from the germline V gene. CDR3 bases: TGTGCCAGCAGTTACTCGATCCTGCGGCGAAACACCGGGGAGCAGTTTTTT. Protein sequence: CASSYSILRRNTGEQFF.

Concerning this clonotype: With a much larger clone just one base away, this may be a read error. The chain employs TRBV7-2 and TRBJ1-3; D is uncertain. Germline V gives CDR1 SGHTA, CDR2 FQGNSA. The CDR3 sequence is 13 residues long. V was shortened by 3 bases and J by 8 bases, with 11 bases between the two germline ends. This chain's CDR3 is CASSFPFGDTIYF. The CDR3 DNA sequence: TGTGCCAGCAGCTTTCCCTTCGGAGACACCATATATTTT.

A few counts support this clonotype. This chain connects TRBV9 to TRBJ2-2, with 16 bases aligning to TRBD2. The V gene's germline CDR1 is SGDLS and CDR2 YYNGEE. With V trimmed by 3 bases and J by 7 bases, 12 bases remained unmatched. This CDR3 region has 19 residues. As DNA, the CDR3 is TGTGCCAGCAGCGCCTCCGGGACTAGCGGGAGGGATGTAATCGGGGAGCTGTTTTTT. It yields the protein CASSASGTSGRDVIGELFF.

This clonotype came up a few times. The rearrangement joins TRBV11-2 to TRBJ2-3; D remains ambiguous. The CDR3 runs 15 residues. Germline CDR1 SGHAT, CDR2 FQNNGV. V lost 1 base and J 4 bases, leaving 12 bases between the germline ends. The CDR3 loop is CASSLAGFSPDTQYF. The DNA of the CDR3 is TGTGCCAGCAGCTTAGCGGGCTTCTCCCCAGATACGCAGTATTTT.

In this sample, this clonotype turned up a few times. V and J are TRBV2 and TRBJ2-7; 7 bases agree with TRBD1. V was pared by 3 bases and J by 5 bases, with 4 bases of the junction left unmatched. CDR3 size: 13 residues. The germline V gene encodes CDR1 SNHLY and CDR2 FYNNEI. CDR3 loop: CASSDGTVHEQYF. DNA for the CDR3: TGTGCCAGCAGTGATGGGACAGTCCACGAGCAGTACTTC. The entire variable domain, with the rest obtained from reference TRBV2 and TRBJ2-7, is as follows: EPEVTQTPSHQVTQMGQEVILRCVPISNHLYFYWYRQILGQKVEFLVSFYNNEISEKSEIFDDQFSVERPDGSNFTLKIRSTKLEDSAMYFCASSDGTVHEQYFGPGTRLTVT.

The sample holds one count of this clonotype. Being one base from a much bigger clone, this may be a read error. This chain uses TRBV14 with TRBJ2-7, with a weak D call TRBD2 (5 bases). This CDR3 region has 13 residues. CDR1 and CDR2 from the germline V gene are SGHDN and FVKESK. With 7 bases removed from V and 5 bases from J, the gap between germline ends came to 15 bases. For the CDR3, the DNA is TGTGCCAGCAACCAGCTTCCCGGGAACGAGCAGTACTTC. This translates into CASNQLPGNEQYF.

This clonotype showed up many times. The CDR3 DNA reads TGTGCCAGCAGCGGACAGGGGGCGGACGAGCAGTACTTC. Its protein is CASSGQGADEQYF. The V and J genes are TRBV9 and TRBJ2-7; 10 bases are shared with TRBD1. The CDR3 has 13 amino acids. J gave up 5 bases and V 3 bases, and 2 bases lay outside the gene matches. Germline CDR1 SGDLS, CDR2 YYNGEE. The full variable domain, completed using reference TRBV9 and TRBJ2-7, is DSGVTQTPKHLITATGQRVTLRCSPRSGDLSVYWYQQSLDQGLQFLIQYYNGEERAKGNILERFSAQQFPDLHSELNLSSLELGDSALYFCASSGQGADEQYFGPGTRLTVT.

This chain uses TRBV7-9 with TRBJ2-5, with 7 nucleotides matching TRBD1. J gave up 2 bases and V 5 bases, and 8 bases lay outside the gene matches. The length of the CDR3 is 15 residues. Looked up from germline, CDR1 is SEHNR and CDR2 is FQNEAQ (reference sequence). Here the CDR3 reads CASSPRDRAQETQYF. DNA of the CDR3: TGTGCCAGCAGCCCAAGGGACAGAGCTCAAGAGACCCAGTACTTC.

In its sample, this clonotype was seen a few times. The chain has TRBV28 and TRBJ2-7; D tentatively reads TRBD1 or TRBD2 (5 bases each). Between the trimmed V and J ends, which lost 2 bases and 1 base, there was a span of 12 bases. This CDR3 is built from 15 residues. The germline CDR1 and CDR2 sequences are MDHEN and SYDVKM. CDR3 DNA sequence: TGTGCCAGCAGTTTAAACGGGAAGGGGTCCTACGAGCAGTACTTC. As protein: CASSLNGKGSYEQYF.

This clonotype was seen a handful of times. V gene TRBV4-3 combines with J gene TRBJ2-7, with a tentative D call TRBD2 (5 bases). V shed 4 bases and J shed 2 bases, with 18 bases lying between them. The CDR3 covers 16 residues. Germline CDR1 reads LGHNA; CDR2 reads YSLEER. The CDR3 bases are TGCGCCAGCAGCCCTGGGAGTGGCAGTGCCCCCTACGAGCAGTACTTC. This encodes CASSPGSGSAPYEQYF.

This clonotype was observed at least ten times. The CDR3 is CAISAGSEQYF. CDR3 DNA: TGTGCCATCAGTGCGGGGTCCGAGCAGTACTTC. The chain recombines TRBV10-3 with TRBJ2-7; perhaps TRBD2 as D (5 bases). The ends were cut back, 4 bases at V and 6 bases at J, with 7 bases in the middle. This CDR3 is 11 amino acids long. CDR1 and CDR2 from the germline V gene are ENHRY and SYGVKD.

Worth noting for this clonotype: A much larger clonotype is one base distant, so this may be a read error. The V gene is TRBV28, the J gene TRBJ2-7, with 7 nucleotides matching TRBD2. Germline assignment: CDR1 MDHEN and CDR2 SYDVKM. CDR3 length: 14 residues. The CDR3 bases are TGTGCCAGCAGATTATGGGCTAGCGGCTACGAGCAGTACTTC. As protein: CASRLWASGYEQYF.

This clonotype was observed a handful of times. The V and J genes are TRBV4-2 and TRBJ2-6; 7 bases match TRBD2. This CDR3 spans 17 amino acids. Germline CDR1 reads LGHNA; CDR2 reads YNFKEQ. The junction had 3 bases not matched to a gene; V was cut back by 0 bases and J by 1 base. CDR3 bases: TGTGCCAGCAGCCAAGATACGGGGGGATCTGGGGCCAACGTCCTGACTTTC. It translates to CASSQDTGGSGANVLTF.

This clonotype has only a few counts. The CDR3 coding sequence is TGTGCCAGCAACCTAGCGGGAGGGCTTGGAGAGCAGTACTTC. It codes for CASNLAGGLGEQYF. The rearrangement uses TRBV28 and TRBJ2-7, with TRBD2 identical over 12 bases. CDR3 length: 14 amino acids. V lost 7 bases, J lost 7 bases, and 8 bases stayed unmatched. The germline V gene has CDR1 MDHEN and CDR2 SYDVKM.

This clonotype was detected only a few times. The CDR3 region has the DNA TGTGCCAGCAGTTCGGGAACTAGCGGGACCCCAGGAGATACGCAGTATTTT. Translated: CASSSGTSGTPGDTQYF. This chain connects TRBV6-6 to TRBJ2-3; 10 bases fit TRBD2. V lost 4 bases, J lost 5 bases, and 12 bases stayed unmatched. The CDR3 is 17 amino acids. Per the germline V gene, CDR1 is MNHNY and CDR2 is SVGAGI (reference sequence).

This clonotype was observed a few times. The chain is built from TRBV5-1 and TRBJ2-7, with D unclear. This CDR3 has 15 residues. CDR1 is SGHRS and CDR2 is YFSETQ in the germline V gene. The V end was cut by 4 bases, the J end by 3 bases, with 17 bases between. CDR3 DNA: TGCGCCAGCAGCATAGACTCCCCCGCCTACTACGAGCAGTACTTC. It encodes CASSIDSPAYYEQYF. The entire variable domain, with the rest obtained from reference TRBV5-1 and TRBJ2-7, is as follows: KAGVTQTPRYLIKTRGQQVTLSCSPISGHRSVSWYQQTPGQGLQFLFEYFSETQRNKGNFPGRFSGRQFSNSRSEMNVSTLELGDSALYLCASSIDSPAYYEQYFGPGTRLTVT.

This clonotype was found many times. V gene TRBV28 combines with J gene TRBJ2-3; 10 nucleotides line up with TRBD1. Trimming at V came to 4 bases and at J to 3 bases, leaving 10 bases not matched to a gene. Germline-derived CDR1 and CDR2 are MDHEN and SYDVKM. The CDR3 length is 17 residues. The CDR3 DNA follows: TGTGCCAGCAGTTCCCCGGGACAGGGGTTAGGAACAGATACGCAGTATTTT. Translated: CASSSPGQGLGTDTQYF.

This clonotype was seen a handful of times. The chain recombines TRBV28 with TRBJ2-3; 7 bases line up with TRBD1. The CDR3 contains 16 residues. The germline V gene has CDR1 MDHEN and CDR2 SYDVKM. J was trimmed by 1 base and V by 2 bases; bases with no gene match: 6. CDR3 amino acids: CASSLPQQGGTDTQYF. The CDR3 DNA is TGTGCCAGCAGTTTACCCCAGCAGGGGGGCACAGATACGCAGTATTTT. The full variable domain, completed using reference TRBV28 and TRBJ2-3, is DVKVTQSSRYLVKRTGEKVFLECVQDMDHENMFWYRQDPGLGLRLIYFSYDVKMKEKGDIPEGYSVSREKKERFSLILESASTNQTSMYLCASSLPQQGGTDTQYFGPGTRLTVL.

This clonotype has a count of ten or more. The V and J genes are TRBV29-1 and TRBJ1-1; D unresolved. V was clipped by 1 base and J by 10 bases, with 13 bases between them. The CDR3 extends over 12 amino acids. Germline-derived CDR1 and CDR2 are SQVTM and ANQGSEA. This chain's CDR3 is CSVEGGMVGAFF. CDR3 coding DNA: TGCAGCGTTGAAGGCGGGATGGTGGGAGCTTTCTTT. The whole variable domain, filled in from reference TRBV29-1 and TRBJ1-1, reads SAVISQKPSRDICQRGTSLTIQCQVDSQVTMMFWYRQQPGQSLTLIATANQGSEATYESGFVIDKFPISRPNLTFSTLTVSNMSPEDSSIYLCSVEGGMVGAFFGQGTRLTVV.

This clonotype has just one count. This may come from a read error, since a much larger clone is one base off. V is TRBV5-1 and J is TRBJ1-1; D possibly corresponds to TRBD1 (5 bases). Trimming cost V 7 bases and J 4 bases, with 11 bases left between them. Germline CDR1 reads SGHRS; CDR2 reads YFSETQ. This CDR3 is built from 12 residues. The chain's CDR3 is CASAREITEAFF. The CDR3 DNA reads as TGCGCCAGCGCCAGGGAGATCACTGAAGCTTTCTTT.

The sample holds many counts of this clonotype. The CDR3 DNA reads as TGTGCCAGCAGCTCTTACTGGGTGGAGCAGTTCTTC. This gives the protein CASSSYWVEQFF. This chain links TRBV11-2 with TRBJ2-1; D remains unclear. Trimming took 4 bases from V and 10 from J, leaving 11 bases between them. The germline V gene encodes CDR1 SGHAT and CDR2 FQNNGV. The length of the CDR3 is 12 residues.

This clonotype occurred many times. This chain joins TRBV28 and TRBJ1-2, with TRBD1 identical over 10 bases. This CDR3 is 14 amino acids long. Trimming took 3 bases from V and 8 from J; bases not matched to a gene: 6. In germline, CDR1 is MDHEN, CDR2 SYDVKM. The CDR3: CASSFSGTGDGYTF. As DNA, the CDR3 is TGTGCCAGCAGTTTCTCCGGGACAGGGGACGGCTACACCTTC.

This clonotype appeared a few times. The gene calls are TRBV7-6 and TRBJ2-3; 7 bases are shared with TRBD2. V was clipped by 5 bases and J by 0 bases; unmatched bases: 5. Germline-derived CDR1 and CDR2 are SGHVS and FNYEAQ. The CDR3 totals 15 residues. CDR3 residues: CASSATAGSTDTQYF. In DNA form, the CDR3 reads TGTGCCAGCAGCGCGACAGCGGGAAGCACAGATACGCAGTATTTT.

A word on this clonotype: At one boundary the junction diverges from the germline segment, which might be a read error. The J gene is TRBJ2-3, the V gene TRBV27; TRBD2 agrees at 11 bases. The CDR3 sequence is 16 residues long. CDR1 MNHEY and CDR2 SMNVEV come from the germline V gene (reference sequence). The CDR3 region is CASSYRGALAGDTQNF. Written as DNA, the CDR3 is TGTGCCAGCAGCTATAGAGGGGCACTAGCGGGGGATACGCAGAATTTT.

This clonotype was counted a single time. This clone may be a read error of a much larger clone one base away. The rearrangement links TRBV27 to TRBJ2-3; TRBD2 aligns across 10 bases. J gave up 9 bases and V 6 bases, and 15 bases lay outside the gene matches. Germline CDR1 and CDR2: MNHEY and SMNVEV (reference sequence). This CDR3 region has 16 residues. CDR3 coding DNA: TGTGCCAGCAGGCCAAGCCTAGCGGGAGCTAAAGAAACGCAGTATTTT. Its translation is CASRPSLAGAKETQYF.

On this clonotype: A read error may be the cause here, since a much bigger clone is one base away. The CDR3 DNA reads TGCGCCAGCAGCCAAGACCGGGACAGGGAGGATGAAATACTGTTTTTT. Its protein is CASSQDRDREDEILFF. The chain is built from TRBV4-1 and TRBJ1-4, with 9 bases that match TRBD1. The V gene's germline CDR1 is MGHRA and CDR2 YSYEKL. The CDR3 runs to 16 residues.

This clonotype was counted between two and nine times. The CDR3 is CASGQGGNEQFF. In DNA, the CDR3 is TGTGCCAGCGGCCAGGGAGGCAATGAGCAGTTCTTC. The V gene is TRBV11-2, the J gene TRBJ2-1, with D tentatively TRBD2 (6 bases). The V gene's germline CDR1 is SGHAT and CDR2 FQNNGV. V shed 8 bases and J shed 6 bases, with 11 bases lying between them. The CDR3 runs 12 residues.

This clonotype has ten or more counts. This chain links TRBV2 with TRBJ2-2, with TRBD1 matching over 8 bases. The CDR3 totals 12 residues. J was trimmed by 6 bases and V by 10 bases; bases with no gene match: 4. Looked up from germline, CDR1 is SNHLY and CDR2 is FYNNEI. The CDR3 DNA follows: TGTGCCACTACCAGGGGGCCCGGGGAGCTGTTTTTT. This encodes CATTRGPGELFF.